This TCR beta chain was obtained from a study of cytomegalovirus exposure and HLA in healthy donors. Study details: Around 80 million unique TCR sequences came from HLA-typed donors in an early release.

Germline V gene lookup returns CDR1 MNHEY and CDR2 SMNVEV (reference sequence). This CDR3 contains 16 residues. V gave up 3 bases and J gave up 5 bases; unmatched junction bases: 12. This clone was found a few times. Its specificity is not known. With 60 Vbeta and 13 Jbeta primers, the PCR was carried out. Assay used: immunoSEQ multiplex PCR; TCRdb lists only in-frame clones, some missing. The profile covers some 190,000 clones, with roughly 80% appearing a single time and roughly 3.1% taken by the ten largest. Study-wide results and caveats: Cytomegalovirus-associated TCR beta chains were listed, numbering 164.

The rearrangement uses TRBV27 and TRBJ2-5; 7 bases agree with TRBD1. This clonotype originated in a man aged 40-49 years in good health and CMV-seropositive. The material sequenced was PBMCs. The CDR3 DNA reads TGTGCCAGCAGTTTTACGTGGGCAGGGGGTGGTGAGACCCAGTACTTC. This encodes CASSFTWAGGGETQYF.